Shown below are 5 T cell receptor beta chains from a single sample sequenced in a study of response to subunit inactivated influenza vaccine. Each CDR3 protein gets one entry after TCRdb re-called the RT-PCR reads with MiXCR. The table has more than 450,000 distinct CDR3 sequences, around 11% seen once. These records were also assigned to another study, of T cells expressing NK-cell markers. That work contributes: UMIs were included in TCR beta cDNA generated by 5'RACE template switching.

Here the sequenced sample was PBMCs from blood, taken on the day of vaccination. All receptors derive from a man in his fifties or sixties who received an inactivated influenza vaccine.

This clonotype was counted a few times. The chain has TRBV7-2 and TRBJ1-2; a possible D gene is TRBD1 (6 bases). Germline CDR1 is SGHTA and CDR2 is FQGNSA. This CDR3 spans 16 amino acids. Trimming took 0 bases from V and 2 from J, leaving 13 bases between them. CDR3 sequence reads: CASSLAGAGTNYGYTF. Here the CDR3 DNA reads TGTGCCAGCAGCTTAGCGGGGGCAGGGACGAACTATGGCTACACCTTC. Filled out from reference TRBV7-2 and TRBJ1-2, the complete variable domain reads GAGVSQSPSNKVTEKGKDVELRCDPISGHTALYWYRQSLGQGLEFLIYFQGNSAPDKSGLPSDRFSAERTGGSVSTLTIQRTQQEDSAVYLCASSLAGAGTNYGYTFGSGTRLTVV.

The V call is TRBV5-4, the J call TRBJ1-1; D not certain. The CDR3 has 14 residues. Trimming removed 0 bases at V and 4 bases at J, with 10 bases between. Germline CDR1 and CDR2: SGHNT and YYREEE (reference sequence). DNA for the CDR3: TGTGCCAGCAGCTTGGGGGCCTCGGGCACTGAAGCTTTCTTT. Amino acids: CASSLGASGTEAFF.

This clonotype was recorded at least ten times. V gene TRBV28 combines with J gene TRBJ2-7; 11 positions match TRBD2. The CDR3 spans 15 residues. Germline CDR1 is MDHEN and CDR2 is SYDVKM. V lost 6 bases to trimming and J lost 2 bases; unmatched junction nucleotides: 6. CDR3 sequence reads: CASRKRLAGPYEQYF. The CDR3 nucleotides read TGTGCCAGCAGAAAACGACTAGCGGGGCCCTACGAGCAGTACTTC.

A few counts support this clonotype. The chain uses TRBV20-1 and TRBJ1-2, with D tentatively TRBD1 (5 bases). CDR1 is DFQATT and CDR2 is SNEGSKA in the germline V gene (reference sequence). The CDR3 is 13 amino acids. Trimming cost V 6 bases and J 6 bases, with 17 bases left between them. CDR3 region: CSAITPGFNGYTF. Here the CDR3 DNA reads TGCAGTGCCATCACCCCAGGGTTTAATGGCTACACCTTC.

This chain connects TRBV7-9 to TRBJ2-6; possible D gene TRBD1, 6 bases. CDR1 is SEHNR, CDR2 FQNEAQ, per germline (reference sequence). The CDR3 length is 17 residues. The V end lost 9 bases, the J end lost 1 base, and 19 bases lay between the germline ends. The CDR3 coding sequence is TGTGCCAGTACGACCGGGACACCTTTATCTGGGGCCAACGTCCTGACTTTC. This sequence encodes CASTTGTPLSGANVLTF. Supplemented by reference TRBV7-9 and TRBJ2-6, the full variable domain reads DTGVSQNPRHKITKRGQNVTFRCDPISEHNRLYWYRQTLGQGPEFLTYFQNEAQLEKSRLLSDRFSAERPKGSFSTLEIQRTEQGDSAMYLCASTTGTPLSGANVLTFGAGSRLTVL.